This T cell receptor beta chain was identified in a study of radiotherapy plus CTLA-4 blockade in lung cancer. The CDR3 is 15 residues long. The junction had 4 bases not matched to a gene; V was cut back by 3 bases and J by 0 bases. Germline-derived CDR1 and CDR2 are SGHRS and YFSETQ. Sequencing was performed with immunoSEQ multiplex PCR; in TCRdb, only in-frame clones are kept and a portion is missing. This table holds approximately 50,000 clones, approximately 70% found once. Here the sequenced sample was peripheral blood, taken from a patient treated with radiotherapy plus ipilimumab. The gene calls are TRBV5-1 and TRBJ2-3, with 7 positions matching TRBD1. The source of this sequence is a human donor with non-small cell lung cancer who had a complete response to radiotherapy plus ipilimumab. Here the CDR3 reads CASSSGQTSTDTQYF. The CDR3 DNA is TGCGCCAGCAGCTCGGGACAGACTAGCACAGATACGCAGTATTTT.